The 28 T cell receptor beta chains listed next were all sequenced from one sample in a study of CD8 T cells in ankylosing spondylitis. Whole-study findings and limits: The study identified a TCR beta motif of seven or eight highly homologous variants that appeared characteristic of ankylosing spondylitis blood.

TCRdb reprocessed the 5' RACE reads with MiXCR, giving one entry per CDR3 protein. The sample records around 490,000 distinct CDR3 sequences, approximately 5% being singletons. No cognate antigen is known for these TCRs. The specimen was blood, either unsorted or a sorted T cell fraction (not recorded which). The source of these receptors is a male donor with ankylosing spondylitis.

This rearrangement joins TRBV14 to TRBJ2-3; D uncertain. CDR3 length: 16 residues. Germline loops: CDR1 SGHDN, CDR2 FVKESK. V lost 4 bases and J lost 2, with 16 bases in between. In DNA, the CDR3 is TGTGCCAGCAGCCCAAGGGTAGGATTCTACACAGATACGCAGTATTTT. It encodes CASSPRVGFYTDTQYF.

This clonotype was counted between two and nine times. V gene TRBV7-9 combines with J gene TRBJ2-5, with D perhaps given as TRBD1 or TRBD2 (5 bases each). The CDR3 contains 15 residues. Germline CDR1 is SEHNR and CDR2 is FQNEAQ (reference sequence). V gave up 3 bases and J gave up 1 base, with 12 bases separating them. CDR3 DNA: TGTGCCAGCAGCTTGGGGGTAACCCTCCAAGAGACCCAGTACTTC. It encodes CASSLGVTLQETQYF.

This clonotype was seen repeatedly, ten times or more. This rearrangement joins TRBV5-1 to TRBJ1-1; D is perhaps TRBD1 (5 bases). This CDR3 region has 14 residues. V was cut by 0 bases and J by 5 bases, with 11 bases left in between. The germline V gene encodes CDR1 SGHRS and CDR2 YFSETQ. CDR3 bases: TGCGCCAGCAGCTTGGGTGCAGGGTGGACTGAAGCTTTCTTT. It is translated as CASSLGAGWTEAFF.

The table lists this clonotype with many counts. V gene TRBV5-1 combines with J gene TRBJ1-1; D may be TRBD1 (6 bases). V lost 3 bases and J lost 1, with 13 bases in between. Germline assignment: CDR1 SGHRS and CDR2 YFSETQ. This CDR3 contains 15 residues. The CDR3 sequence: CASSSPGQPNTEAFF. In nucleotides, the CDR3 is TGCGCCAGCAGCTCACCGGGACAACCGAACACTGAAGCTTTCTTT.

This clonotype was counted a few times. Its ends do not fully match the called genes, so a read error is possible. This rearrangement joins TRBV20-1 to TRBJ2-4; 16 positions match TRBD2. The CDR3 is 17 amino acids. CDR1 DFQATT and CDR2 SNEGSKA come from the germline V gene (reference sequence). In nucleotides, the CDR3 is TGCTGTGCCCCGGGACTAGCGGGAGGGCTAGCCAAAAACATTCAGTACTTC. Translation: CCAPGLAGGLAKNIQYF.

This clonotype appeared many times. This rearrangement joins TRBV10-3 to TRBJ2-5; D is perhaps TRBD2 (6 bases). Germline V CDR1 and CDR2: ENHRY, SYGVKD. This CDR3 has 14 amino acids. Trimming shortened V by 7 bases and J by 5 bases, and 17 bases separated the two germline ends. Here the CDR3 reads CAIKSGASSETQYF. In nucleotides, the CDR3 is TGTGCCATCAAGTCGGGAGCGTCGTCGGAGACCCAGTACTTC.

This clonotype was seen many times. This chain connects TRBV5-5 to TRBJ1-2; weak D call: TRBD1 (5 bases). Germline V lookup: CDR1 SGHKS, CDR2 YYEKEE (reference sequence). This CDR3 is built from 16 residues. The ends were cut back, 4 bases at V and 3 bases at J, with 19 bases in the middle. CDR3 DNA: TGTGCCAGCAGCCCCGTTCCCCTGACAGATTACTATGGCTACACCTTC. As protein: CASSPVPLTDYYGYTF.

This clonotype showed up many times. J is TRBJ2-2 and V is TRBV5-6; 9 bases are shared with TRBD1. This CDR3 is built from 16 residues. The germline V gene encodes CDR1 SGHDT and CDR2 YYEEEE. V was pared by 1 base and J by 4 bases, with 5 bases of the junction left unmatched. CDR3 DNA sequence: TGTGCCAGCAGCTTGACCGGGACAGGGAGCACCGGGGAGCTGTTTTTT. Protein: CASSLTGTGSTGELFF.

This clonotype was seen many times. This sequence joins TRBV7-2 and TRBJ1-1; D gene unclear. This CDR3 contains 12 residues. Germline values: CDR1 SGHTA, CDR2 FQGNSA. Trimming stripped 5 bases from V and 0 bases from J, with 4 bases between. The CDR3 DNA follows: TGTGCCAGCAGCCGGTTGAACACTGAAGCTTTCTTT. It yields the protein CASSRLNTEAFF.

In its sample, this clonotype was seen many times. V and J are TRBV12-3 or TRBV12-4 and TRBJ2-5; the match to TRBD2 covers 13 bases. V was clipped by 0 bases and J by 2 bases; unmatched bases: 3. The CDR3 extends over 17 amino acids. The CDR3 here is CASSLARLAGGQETQYF. In nucleotides, the CDR3 is TGTGCCAGCAGTTTAGCCCGACTAGCGGGGGGACAAGAGACCCAGTACTTC.

This clonotype was seen many times. The chain employs TRBV20-1 and TRBJ2-7; the D gene is possibly TRBD1 (6 bases). V was pared by 1 base and J by 7 bases, with 14 bases between. The germline V gene encodes CDR1 DFQATT and CDR2 SNEGSKA (reference sequence). The CDR3 length is 13 residues. The CDR3 bases are TGCAGTGCTAGAGGTCAGGGGTTAGGGGAGCAGTACTTC. Its translation is CSARGQGLGEQYF.

This clonotype was detected only a few times. V is TRBV3-1 and J is TRBJ2-1; D unclear. The CDR3 sequence is 14 residues long. Germline CDR1 reads LGHDT; CDR2 reads YNNKEL (reference sequence). V was shortened by 3 bases and J by 10 bases, with 16 bases between the two germline ends. The DNA of the CDR3 is TGTGCCAGCAGCCAGGGCAGCTTAAACGGGGAGCAGTTCTTC. Protein product: CASSQGSLNGEQFF.

This clonotype appeared many times. The CDR3 region has the DNA TGCAGTGCTCCAAAGGAGGGGTACGAGCAGTACTTC. This codes for CSAPKEGYEQYF. The gene calls are TRBV20-1 and TRBJ2-7; possible D gene TRBD2, 6 bases. The CDR3 is 12 residues long. V lost 5 bases to trimming and J lost 4 bases, with 12 bases between them. CDR1 is DFQATT, CDR2 SNEGSKA, per germline (reference sequence).

V gene TRBV5-1 combines with J gene TRBJ2-5; D remains ambiguous. Trimming left V 0 bases short and J 5 bases short, with 11 bases between. This CDR3 is 14 amino acids long. Germline CDR1 reads SGHRS; CDR2 reads YFSETQ. DNA of the CDR3: TGCGCCAGCAGCTTGGTCGGGCATGGGGAGACCCAGTACTTC. Its protein is CASSLVGHGETQYF.

This clonotype has at least ten counts. The rearrangement joins TRBV20-1 to TRBJ1-2; perhaps TRBD1 as D (5 bases). Germline V gene lookup returns CDR1 DFQATT and CDR2 SNEGSKA (reference sequence). The CDR3 spans 10 residues. Trimming stripped 5 bases from V and 8 bases from J, with 9 bases between. In DNA, the CDR3 is TGCAGTGCTGCTCACAGGGGCTACACCTTC. This codes for CSAAHRGYTF.

This clonotype has a count of ten or more. This chain uses TRBV3-1 with TRBJ2-3; the match to TRBD2 covers 10 bases. Per germline, CDR1 LGHDT and CDR2 YNNKEL (reference sequence). Trimming cost V 2 bases and J 4 bases; bases outside gene matches: 9. The CDR3 length is 17 residues. This chain's CDR3 is CASSQPYLAGVADTQYF. In DNA form, the CDR3 reads TGTGCCAGCAGCCAACCCTATCTAGCGGGAGTCGCAGATACGCAGTATTTT.

There are many counts of this clonotype. This chain connects TRBV29-1 to TRBJ2-7; a weak D match, TRBD2 (6 bases). Trimming took off 6 bases at V and 7 bases at J, with 16 bases between the two ends. The CDR3 consists of 12 residues. Germline loops: CDR1 SQVTM, CDR2 ANQGSEA. CDR3 bases: TGCAGCGTCTCCCTTACTGGAGGGGAGCAGTACTTC. Translated: CSVSLTGGEQYF.

This clonotype was found many times. Relative to the germline gene, one junction end is altered; a read error may explain this. The V and J genes are TRBV5-1 and TRBJ2-5; D is unresolved. The CDR3 extends over 13 amino acids. Germline-derived CDR1 and CDR2 are SGHRS and YFSETQ. The DNA of the CDR3 is TGTGCCAGCAGCTTAGGCTTGAGGGAGACCCAGTACTTC. Its translation: CASSLGLRETQYF.

This clonotype was seen ten or more times. The J gene is TRBJ2-7, the V gene TRBV9; D call uncertain. CDR1 is SGDLS, CDR2 YYNGEE, per germline. This CDR3 has 14 residues. The V end lost 0 bases, the J end lost 0 bases, and 7 bases lay between the germline ends. CDR3 protein: CASSVVAGSYEQYF. The CDR3 coding sequence is TGTGCCAGCAGCGTAGTGGCAGGCTCCTACGAGCAGTACTTC.

This clonotype was counted at least ten times. J is TRBJ2-6 and V is TRBV28, with TRBD1 as a possible D gene (6 bases). The CDR3 is made up of 17 amino acids. CDR1 is MDHEN and CDR2 is SYDVKM in the germline V gene. The V end lost 2 bases, the J end lost 0 bases, and 11 bases lay between the germline ends. CDR3 in amino acids: CASSLTGQPSGANVLTF. The CDR3 DNA reads as TGTGCCAGCAGTTTAACAGGACAGCCCTCTGGGGCCAACGTCCTGACTTTC.

Ten or more counts support this clonotype. This chain joins TRBV7-9 and TRBJ1-6; D is ambiguous. The CDR3 spans 16 residues. CDR1 SEHNR and CDR2 FQNEAQ come from the germline V gene (reference sequence). Trimming left V 5 bases short and J 6 bases short, with 17 bases between. Here the CDR3 reads CASSPKLGVLNSPLHF. For the CDR3, the DNA is TGTGCCAGCAGCCCGAAATTGGGAGTTCTTAATTCACCCCTCCACTTT.

In its sample, this clonotype was seen many times. The gene calls are TRBV28 and TRBJ1-1; 9 bases map to TRBD1. CDR3 size: 13 residues. J lost 7 bases, V lost 5 bases, and 5 bases had no gene match. Germline CDR1 and CDR2: MDHEN and SYDVKM. CDR3 sequence reads: CASSPGQGSEAFF. Here the CDR3 DNA reads TGTGCCAGCAGTCCGGGACAGGGAAGTGAAGCTTTCTTT.

This clonotype was seen repeatedly, ten times or more. This rearrangement joins TRBV20-1 to TRBJ2-3, with no clear D. Trimming left V 0 bases short and J 4 bases short, with 11 bases between. This CDR3 is 14 amino acids long. CDR1 is DFQATT and CDR2 is SNEGSKA in the germline V gene (reference sequence). In DNA, the CDR3 is TGCAGTGCTAGAGATCAGGTAGGGCCAGATACGCAGTATTTT. Amino acids: CSARDQVGPDTQYF.

In its sample, this clonotype was seen many times. V gene TRBV4-2 combines with J gene TRBJ1-3; 8 bases are a match to TRBD1. This CDR3 contains 15 residues. Per germline, CDR1 LGHNA and CDR2 YNFKEQ. Germline trimming cut 4 bases from V and 0 bases from J; bases unmatched to any gene: 2. The CDR3 DNA sequence: TGTGCCAGCAGCCCGGACAGGGTCTCTGGAAACACCATATATTTT. Protein product: CASSPDRVSGNTIYF.

This clonotype came up many times. The chain employs TRBV5-8 and TRBJ2-3; 9 positions match TRBD2. CDR3 size: 13 residues. V dropped 9 bases and J dropped 4; count of bases not matched to a gene: 6. CDR1 and CDR2 from the germline V gene are SGHTS and YDEGEE. The CDR3 sequence is CATQERGADTQYF. The CDR3, as DNA: TGTGCCACCCAGGAGCGGGGGGCAGATACGCAGTATTTT.

This clonotype was detected many times. The chain combines TRBV12-3 or TRBV12-4 with TRBJ2-5; no clear D gene. Between the trimmed V and J ends, which lost 5 bases and 4 bases, there was a span of 20 bases. The length of the CDR3 is 16 residues. The CDR3 DNA is TGTGCCAGCAGTAGTGCTCGAAACCGGAGACGAGAGACCCAGTACTTC. This gives the protein CASSSARNRRRETQYF.

This clonotype was counted at least ten times. J is TRBJ2-2 and V is TRBV4-3; D could derive from TRBD1 or TRBD2 (5 bases each). The CDR3 sequence is 17 residues long. Trimming took 1 base from V and 4 from J, leaving 16 bases between them. The germline V gene has CDR1 LGHNA and CDR2 YSLEER. The DNA for the CDR3 is TGCGCCAGCAGCCAAGTCCTTGGGGGTGTCGTCACCGGGGAGCTGTTTTTT. This encodes CASSQVLGGVVTGELFF.

This clonotype was detected many times. V gene TRBV29-1 combines with J gene TRBJ2-1; D unresolved. This CDR3 has 11 amino acids. Germline loops: CDR1 SQVTM, CDR2 ANQGSEA. Trimming stripped 8 bases from V and 3 bases from J, with 8 bases between. CDR3 nucleotides: TGCAGCCTAAGGGACTACAATGAGCAGTTCTTC. Residues: CSLRDYNEQFF.